What follows is one T cell receptor (beta chain) and its context. The target antigen is unknown. The sorted conventional CD4+ T cells were CD25-low and CD127-high, with genomic DNA sequenced. The eight patients with RAG deficiency had SCID (one), Omenn syndrome (two), or CID/atypical SCID (five). CDR3 length equals 16 residues. From germline, CDR1 is KGHSH and CDR2 LQKENI. V was pared by 4 bases and J by 0 bases, with 10 bases between. This sample was included in a study of regulatory and conventional T cells in RAG deficiency. Across the whole study: Autoimmunity is frequent in combined immunodeficiency with hypomorphic RAG mutations. Whole-study results and caveats: Omenn patients showed >75% Treg-Tconv overlap and shorter CDR3 lengths.

The table came from immunoSEQ multiplex PCR; TCRdb's copy has only in-frame clones and leaves some out. The sample has 8,000 to 10,000 clones, around 94% seen once. The rearrangement links TRBV18 to TRBJ2-6, with a tentative D call TRBD2 (5 bases). The TCR originated in a human donor with RAG deficiency presenting as severe combined immunodeficiency. Sequenced sample: CD4+ effector T cells sorted from blood. In DNA form, the CDR3 reads TGTGCCAGCTCACTCCTGGACTTCTCTGGGGCCAACGTCCTGACTTTC. Residues: CASSLLDFSGANVLTF.